The 19 T cell receptor beta chains listed next were all sequenced from one sample in a study of CD8+ T cells in alopecia areata. Treatment in this sample: oral pan-JAK inhibitor, 5-10 mg twice daily. Extracted from the samples, RNA was reverse transcribed into cDNA to serve as the sequencing template. TCRdb's table, derived via immunoSEQ multiplex PCR, lists solely in-frame clones and lacks some. The table includes more than 110,000 clones, 80% to 90% detected once. The sequencing here drew on CD8+ T cells sorted from blood, taken at week 4, from a patient treated with tofacitinib. Receptor source: a human donor with alopecia areata.

In the case of this clone: The sample holds other DNA sequences that translate to the same CDR3. The V call is TRBV5-1, the J call TRBJ2-7, with TRBD1 matching over 9 bases. The germline gives CDR1 SGHRS, CDR2 YFSETQ. The trim removed 2 bases at V and 3 bases at J, leaving 3 bases unmatched. The CDR3 totals 14 residues. The CDR3 bases are TGCGCCAGCAGCTTCGGACAGGGGAACTACGAGCAGTACTTC. Its protein is CASSFGQGNYEQYF.

This clone was seen a single time. This chain uses TRBV5-4 with TRBJ2-3; D uncertain. Germline V gene lookup returns CDR1 SGHNT and CDR2 YYREEE (reference sequence). This CDR3 has 16 residues. The V end was cut by 4 bases, the J end by 0 bases, with 15 bases between. CDR3 nucleotides: TGTGCCAGCAGCGATGCAGGCGTCCCGAGCACAGATACGCAGTATTTT. Protein sequence: CASSDAGVPSTDTQYF.

The chain employs TRBV5-1 and TRBJ1-5, with D maybe TRBD1 (6 bases). Trimming removed 4 bases at V and 7 bases at J, with 15 bases between. The CDR3 loop spans 14 amino acids. Germline V gene lookup returns CDR1 SGHRS and CDR2 YFSETQ. CDR3 bases: TGCGCCAGCAGCCCGACGGGGGCAGGGCAGCCCCAGCATTTT. Translating it yields CASSPTGAGQPQHF.

This clone appeared a single time. CDR3 residues: CASTLPGNEKLFF. In nucleotides, the CDR3 is TGTGCCAGCACCCTCCCCGGTAACGAAAAACTGTTTTTT. The gene calls are TRBV7-9 and TRBJ1-4; D not certain. This CDR3 region has 13 residues. V was pared by 7 bases and J by 8 bases, with 14 bases between. Germline V gene lookup returns CDR1 SEHNR and CDR2 FQNEAQ (reference sequence). Full variable domain (remainder filled in from reference TRBV7-9 and TRBJ1-4): DTGVSQNPRHKITKRGQNVTFRCDPISEHNRLYWYRQTLGQGPEFLTYFQNEAQLEKSRLLSDRFSAERPKGSFSTLEIQRTEQGDSAMYLCASTLPGNEKLFFGSGTQLSVL.

The J gene is TRBJ2-1, the V gene TRBV21-1; TRBD1, the table's D call, lacks a check against the DNA. TRBV21-1 is a documented pseudogene. The CDR3 loop spans 15 amino acids. The DNA for the CDR3 is TGTGCCAGCCACCAGAGGACAGGTACTAACAATGAGCAGTTCTTC. Its protein product is CASHQRTGTNNEQFF.

V is TRBV7-3 and J is TRBJ2-5; TRBD1 is a possible D gene (5 bases). Germline V gives CDR1 SGHTA, CDR2 FQGTGA. The CDR3 consists of 13 residues. V shed 2 bases and J shed 4 bases, with 8 bases lying between them. The CDR3 DNA follows: TGTGCCAGCAGCTTAGGGGCTCCAGAGACCCAGTACTTC. This gives the protein CASSLGAPETQYF.

J is TRBJ2-3 and V is TRBV7-9, with TRBD1 identical over 10 bases. Germline V gene sequence: CDR1 SEHNR, CDR2 FQNEAQ (reference sequence). The ends lost 5 bases at V and 3 bases at J; junction bases unmatched: 8. The length of the CDR3 is 16 residues. CDR3: CASSPPDRGLTDTQYF. CDR3 nucleotides: TGTGCCAGCAGCCCCCCCGACAGGGGGCTAACAGATACGCAGTATTTT.

This clone was picked up a small number of times. The gene calls are TRBV19 and TRBJ2-3, with TRBD1 identical over 7 bases. This CDR3 region has 15 residues. V was pared by 2 bases and J by 5 bases, with 7 bases of the junction left unmatched. The germline gives CDR1 LNHDA, CDR2 SQIVND (reference sequence). The CDR3 DNA reads TGTGCCAGTAGTATAACCGGGACAGTGAGAGATACGCAGTATTTT. Translated, it gives CASSITGTVRDTQYF.

The CDR3 protein is CASSAGTGLYEQYF. For the CDR3, the DNA is TGCGCCAGCAGCGCCGGGACAGGCCTCTACGAGCAGTACTTC. The chain has TRBV5-1 and TRBJ2-7, with TRBD1 matching 8 bases. The CDR3 extends over 14 amino acids. Looked up from germline, CDR1 is SGHRS and CDR2 is YFSETQ. Trimming cost V 4 bases and J 3 bases; bases outside gene matches: 6.

For this clone: Other DNA sequences in the same sample also yield this CDR3. V is TRBV7-9 and J is TRBJ1-1; the D is unclear. Looked up from germline, CDR1 is SEHNR and CDR2 is FQNEAQ (reference sequence). V was pared by 4 bases and J by 1 base, with 19 bases between. The CDR3 loop spans 17 amino acids. The CDR3 DNA sequence: TGTGCCAGCAGCTACGGGAATTTGCGGAGGAGGAACACTGAAGCTTTCTTT. It encodes CASSYGNLRRRNTEAFF.

The V and J genes are TRBV7-9 and TRBJ1-1, with D maybe TRBD1 (6 bases). There are 19 residues in the CDR3. The V gene's germline CDR1 is SEHNR and CDR2 FQNEAQ (reference sequence). V lost 5 bases and J lost 0, with 25 bases in between. This chain's CDR3 is CASSQSTGQRSTMNTEAFF. CDR3 coding DNA: TGTGCCAGCAGCCAGTCAACAGGGCAGAGGAGTACTATGAACACTGAAGCTTTCTTT.

CDR3: CSVGRTGELFF. The CDR3 DNA follows: TGCAGCGTTGGCCGTACCGGGGAGCTGTTTTTT. The J gene is TRBJ2-2, the V gene TRBV29-1; D is ambiguous. V was clipped by 4 bases and J by 5 bases, with 5 bases between them. This CDR3 is 11 amino acids long. From germline, CDR1 is SQVTM and CDR2 ANQGSEA.

This clone came up a few times. The gene calls are TRBV6-5 and TRBJ1-5; D uncertain. The CDR3 length is 13 residues. The germline CDR1 and CDR2 sequences are MNHEY and SVGAGI. V shed 6 bases and J shed 0 bases, with 6 bases lying between them. The CDR3: CASRGSSNQPQHF. The DNA for the CDR3 is TGTGCCAGCAGGGGATCTAGCAATCAGCCCCAGCATTTT.

This sequence joins TRBV7-2 and TRBJ1-5, with a possible D match to TRBD1 (5 bases). The germline gives CDR1 SGHTA, CDR2 FQGNSA. This CDR3 region has 14 residues. V lost 2 bases, J lost 5 bases, and 10 bases lay in between. In DNA, the CDR3 is TGTGCCAGCAGCTTAAATCGCAGGGATCAGCCCCAGCATTTT. Translating gives CASSLNRRDQPQHF. Full variable domain (outside the CDR3, taken from reference TRBV7-2 and TRBJ1-5): GAGVSQSPSNKVTEKGKDVELRCDPISGHTALYWYRQSLGQGLEFLIYFQGNSAPDKSGLPSDRFSAERTGGSVSTLTIQRTQQEDSAVYLCASSLNRRDQPQHFGDGTRLSIL.

V is TRBV4-1 and J is TRBJ2-3; tentative D call: TRBD2 (7 bases). The CDR3 is 18 amino acids. Germline-derived CDR1 and CDR2 are MGHRA and YSYEKL. V was trimmed by 1 base and J by 3 bases, leaving 20 bases between them. DNA of the CDR3: TGCGCCAGCAGCCAAGTTCAAACCTATGGGGGGGCAACAGATACGCAGTATTTT. It yields the protein CASSQVQTYGGATDTQYF.

V is TRBV5-1 and J is TRBJ2-3, with TRBD1 identical over 8 bases. This CDR3 is 15 amino acids long. V was clipped by 7 bases and J by 4 bases; unmatched bases: 11. CDR1 and CDR2 (germline): SGHRS, YFSETQ. The CDR3 bases are TGCGCCAGCTCCTGGACAGGGATGAACGCAGATACGCAGTATTTT. This codes for CASSWTGMNADTQYF.

Remarks on this clone: It differs at one base from a far larger clone, so likely a read error. This chain connects TRBV29-1 to TRBJ2-2, with TRBD1 matching 9 bases. Germline V gives CDR1 SQVTM, CDR2 ANQGSEA. V trimming: 5 bases; J trimming: 7 bases; junction bases outside the gene matches: 8. CDR3 size: 14 residues. The CDR3 DNA reads as TGCAGCGTTCGGACAGGGGTGGACAGCGGGGAGCTGTTTTTT. It codes for CSVRTGVDSGELFF.

CDR3 sequence: CASSYTRDSSYEQYF. DNA of the CDR3: TGTGCCAGCAGTTACACACGGGACAGCTCCTACGAGCAGTACTTC. The chain recombines TRBV6-5 with TRBJ2-7, with 7 bases aligning to TRBD1. CDR1 is MNHEY and CDR2 is SVGAGI in the germline V gene. The CDR3 has 15 amino acids. Trimming cost V 2 bases and J 0 bases; bases outside gene matches: 4.

As concerns this clone: This CDR3 is also generated by other DNA sequences in the sample. The chain combines TRBV9 with TRBJ2-5; TRBD2 might be the D (6 bases). Germline V CDR1 and CDR2: SGDLS, YYNGEE. Trimming took 3 bases from V and 7 from J, leaving 7 bases between them. The CDR3 contains 11 residues. CDR3 protein: CASSAGGTQYF. The DNA for the CDR3 is TGTGCCAGCAGCGCCGGGGGGACCCAGTACTTC.